Presented here are 5 T cell receptor beta chains from one specimen sequenced in a study of blood T cell repertoires in COVID-19. Some clones are missing from TCRdb's copy, which holds only in-frame ones; the method was immunoSEQ multiplex PCR. In the table there are a few hundred thousand clones, 80% to 90% of which are singletons. The sequencing input was peripheral blood. These receptors all stem from a woman aged 25 to 39 with COVID-19, enrolled during active disease.

CDR3 sequence reads: CASSLEGEDYGYTF. Written as DNA, the CDR3 is TGTGCCAGCAGTTTGGAGGGCGAAGACTATGGCTACACCTTC. This sequence joins TRBV6-6 and TRBJ1-2; D gene ambiguous. The V end was cut by 4 bases, the J end by 3 bases, with 12 bases between. CDR3 size: 14 residues. Germline assignment: CDR1 MNHNY and CDR2 SVGAGI (reference sequence).

This chain joins TRBV28 and TRBJ2-4; tentative D call: TRBD1 (6 bases). Trimming cost V 5 bases and J 7 bases, with 21 bases left between them. CDR3 length: 16 amino acids. Germline CDR1 is MDHEN and CDR2 is SYDVKM. CDR3 in DNA: TGTGCCAGCAGTCAAGTGGGGGACACGGAGAGGAACATTCAGTACTTC. It is translated as CASSQVGDTERNIQYF.

The chain joins TRBV28 to TRBJ2-7, with D tentatively TRBD1 (5 bases). The CDR3 has 16 residues. The germline V and J ends were trimmed by 2 bases and 5 bases, with 19 bases remaining between them. The germline gives CDR1 MDHEN, CDR2 SYDVKM. The CDR3 DNA reads TGTGCCAGCAGTTTAGTACAGGATGGTTTTAGAGACGAGCAGTACTTC. It translates to CASSLVQDGFRDEQYF.

The chain combines TRBV7-2 with TRBJ2-3; possible D gene TRBD2, 5 bases. CDR3 size: 14 residues. CDR1 SGHTA and CDR2 FQGNSA come from the germline V gene. Deletions cut 5 bases from V and 4 bases from J, with 13 bases between. The CDR3 DNA is TGTGCCAGCAGCGCTGGACTTTTAGCAGATACGCAGTATTTT. Protein product: CASSAGLLADTQYF.

The V and J genes are TRBV20-1 and TRBJ2-7; tentative D call: TRBD1 (5 bases). The CDR3 extends over 12 amino acids. Per the germline V gene, CDR1 is DFQATT and CDR2 is SNEGSKA (reference sequence). Trimming removed 3 bases from V and 5 bases from J, with 11 bases in between. For the CDR3, the DNA is TGCAGTGCTAGTCGGCAGGGCCACGAGCAGTACTTC. Translated, it gives CSASRQGHEQYF.